These 26 T cell receptor beta chains share one sample of origin, sequenced in a study of blood T cell repertoires in COVID-19. The method was immunoSEQ multiplex PCR; TCRdb's version includes in-frame clones alone and lacks a portion of them. The sample has just over 300,000 clones, approximately 85% seen once. Input material: PBMCs or T cells enriched from blood (not recorded which). Receptors were obtained from a man aged 30 to 45 who had recovered from COVID-19.

V usage is TRBV12-3 or TRBV12-4 and J usage is TRBJ1-2; perhaps TRBD1 as D (5 bases). The CDR3 length is 12 residues. V was trimmed by 3 bases and J by 7 bases, leaving 9 bases between them. In DNA form, the CDR3 reads TGTGCCAGCAGTTTGCAGGGAGGTGGCTACACCTTC. Translated, it gives CASSLQGGGYTF.

The chain has TRBV9 and TRBJ2-2, with TRBD1 as a possible D gene (5 bases). The CDR3 has 15 amino acids. Trimming shortened V by 3 bases and J by 10 bases, and 19 bases separated the two germline ends. The germline V gene encodes CDR1 SGDLS and CDR2 YYNGEE. The CDR3 DNA follows: TGTGCCAGCAGCGCGGACCCTCAGGGCCTGGTGGAGCTGTTTTTT. Protein: CASSADPQGLVELFF.

This clone was found a few times. The chain recombines TRBV5-5 with TRBJ2-6, with D unresolved. V gave up 0 bases and J gave up 2 bases, with 9 bases separating them. Germline CDR1 and CDR2: SGHKS and YYEKEE (reference sequence). The CDR3 length is 16 residues. The CDR3 DNA follows: TGTGCCAGCAGCTTGGGTACAGCACCTGGGGCCAACGTCCTGACTTTC. Protein sequence: CASSLGTAPGANVLTF. Full variable domain (missing parts from reference TRBV5-5 and TRBJ2-6): DAGVTQSPTHLIKTRGQQVTLRCSPISGHKSVSWYQQVLGQGPQFIFQYYEKEERGRGNFPDRFSARQFPNYSSELNVNALLLGDSALYLCASSLGTAPGANVLTFGAGSRLTVL.

The chain employs TRBV5-5 and TRBJ2-5, with a possible D match to TRBD2 (6 bases). Germline V lookup: CDR1 SGHKS, CDR2 YYEKEE (reference sequence). Trimming removed 4 bases at V and 4 bases at J, with 14 bases between. The CDR3 sequence is 14 residues long. The CDR3, as DNA: TGTGCCAGCAGCCCCGGAGGGGAAGGAGAGACCCAGTACTTC. It specifies CASSPGGEGETQYF.

The V gene is TRBV18, the J gene TRBJ1-2; the match to TRBD1 covers 10 bases. This CDR3 has 14 residues. Germline loops: CDR1 KGHSH, CDR2 LQKENI. Trimming removed 2 bases from V and 8 bases from J; junction bases left unmatched: 5. CDR3 residues: CASSPERTGGGYTF. DNA for the CDR3: TGTGCCAGCTCACCAGAGAGGACAGGGGGGGGCTACACCTTC.

V and J are TRBV7-3 and TRBJ1-1; 8 nucleotides line up with TRBD1. Losses at the gene ends were 5 bases for V and 5 bases for J; bases not matched to a gene: 16. This CDR3 has 17 amino acids. CDR1 and CDR2 (germline): SGHTA, FQGTGA. The CDR3 region is CASSPKLLWTGRTEAFF. The CDR3 DNA reads TGTGCCAGCAGCCCCAAGCTCCTTTGGACAGGGCGGACTGAAGCTTTCTTT.

This clone was recorded only once. The chain combines TRBV12-5 with TRBJ2-3; 9 bases agree with TRBD1. Germline V lookup: CDR1 LGHNT, CDR2 FRNRAP. This CDR3 region has 14 residues. J was trimmed by 2 bases and V by 4 bases; bases with no gene match: 1. The CDR3 bases are TGTGCTAGTGGTTGGACAGGGGCCACAGATACGCAGTATTTT. Residues: CASGWTGATDTQYF.

In DNA form, the CDR3 reads TGTGCCAGCAGTTTGACAGGGGGGAATCAGCCCCAGCATTTT. Amino acids: CASSLTGGNQPQHF. The rearrangement uses TRBV27 and TRBJ1-5, with TRBD1 matching over 9 bases. Germline V gene sequence: CDR1 MNHEY, CDR2 SMNVEV (reference sequence). V gave up 3 bases and J gave up 4 bases; unmatched junction bases: 1. This CDR3 is 14 amino acids long.

This clone was seen once. V and J are TRBV5-1 and TRBJ1-4; no firm D call. V was cut by 0 bases and J by 0 bases, with 3 bases left in between. CDR3 length equals 14 residues. The germline gives CDR1 SGHRS, CDR2 YFSETQ. The CDR3 DNA is TGCGCCAGCAGCTTGGGAGCAACTAATGAAAAACTGTTTTTT. This sequence encodes CASSLGATNEKLFF.

This clone showed up just once. The chain has TRBV15 and TRBJ2-1; 11 bases line up with TRBD1. The V segment lost 6 bases and the J segment 6 bases; nucleotides outside the gene matches: 16. In germline, CDR1 is LNHNV, CDR2 YYDKDF (reference sequence). The CDR3 is 18 amino acids. CDR3 bases: TGTGCCACCAGTAATTTAGTCATGGACAGGGGGCTTGGCAATGAGCAGTTCTTC. Translation: CATSNLVMDRGLGNEQFF.

Of note for this clone: A read error may produce the germline difference seen at one junction end. The chain combines TRBV7-9 with TRBJ1-2; 7 nucleotides line up with TRBD1. Germline values: CDR1 SEHNR, CDR2 FQNEAQ (reference sequence). The CDR3 runs to 14 residues. This CDR3 is CASSLGQAKYGYTF. The CDR3 DNA reads as TGTGCCAGCAGCCTCGGACAGGCTAAATATGGCTACACCTTC.

The chain carries TRBV4-2 and TRBJ1-2, with 7 nucleotides matching TRBD1. The CDR3 sequence is 15 residues long. In germline, CDR1 is LGHNA, CDR2 YNFKEQ. Trimming removed 7 bases from V and 1 base from J; junction bases left unmatched: 9. The CDR3 DNA reads as TGTGCCAGCACCAGACAGGGTGGACTTAACTATGGCTACACCTTC. It codes for CASTRQGGLNYGYTF.

The genes are TRBV2 and TRBJ1-1; D gene ambiguous. The V gene lost 2 bases and the J gene lost 6 bases, with 13 bases spanning the gap. The CDR3 sequence is 14 residues long. Germline V gene lookup returns CDR1 SNHLY and CDR2 FYNNEI. Written as DNA, the CDR3 is TGTGCCAGCAGTGAATCGGGTATAGCCGCTGAAGCTTTCTTT. Its protein is CASSESGIAAEAFF. The full variable domain, rest sourced from reference TRBV2 and TRBJ1-1, is EPEVTQTPSHQVTQMGQEVILRCVPISNHLYFYWYRQILGQKVEFLVSFYNNEISEKSEIFDDQFSVERPDGSNFTLKIRSTKLEDSAMYFCASSESGIAAEAFFGQGTRLTVV.

This chain links TRBV29-1 with TRBJ1-2; D is unclear. V was clipped by 7 bases and J by 2 bases, with 8 bases between them. The CDR3 contains 11 residues. The V gene's germline CDR1 is SQVTM and CDR2 ANQGSEA. The CDR3 nucleotides read TGCAGCGACGGGGAGAACTATGGCTACACCTTC. Translating it yields CSDGENYGYTF.

This clone occurred a few times. The chain combines TRBV11-1 with TRBJ2-5; D remains ambiguous. The CDR3 is 14 amino acids. Germline V gene sequence: CDR1 SGHAT, CDR2 FQDESV (reference sequence). The CDR3, as DNA: TGTGCTTCGACCCTACAAAAGACTTCCTCGACCCAGTACTTC. Residues: CASTLQKTSSTQYF.

This chain uses TRBV19 with TRBJ2-1, with 8 positions matching TRBD2. The CDR3 contains 15 residues. The germline CDR1 and CDR2 sequences are LNHDA and SQIVND (reference sequence). V lost 9 bases to trimming and J lost 6 bases; unmatched junction nucleotides: 13. CDR3 in amino acids: CASGDPGGPSNEQFF. Written as DNA, the CDR3 is TGTGCCAGCGGGGATCCGGGGGGGCCATCCAATGAGCAGTTCTTC.

This sequence joins TRBV5-6 and TRBJ2-4, with D maybe TRBD1 (5 bases). Trimming stripped 4 bases from V and 8 bases from J, with 16 bases between. This CDR3 is 14 amino acids long. Germline V gene sequence: CDR1 SGHDT, CDR2 YYEEEE. CDR3 DNA sequence: TGTGCCAGCAGCCCGAAAGGGGTGAACGACATTCAGTACTTC. Protein sequence: CASSPKGVNDIQYF.

This clone has a single count. The chain combines TRBV4-3 with TRBJ2-2, with 9 bases that match TRBD2. Germline V gene lookup returns CDR1 LGHNA and CDR2 YSLEER. CDR3 length: 19 residues. J was trimmed by 6 bases and V by 0 bases; bases with no gene match: 14. CDR3 residues: CASSQDLPSGALVSGELFF. The DNA of the CDR3 is TGCGCCAGCAGCCAAGATCTTCCTAGCGGGGCGCTTGTCTCCGGGGAGCTGTTTTTT.

The CDR3 is CSVSATNEKLFF. The DNA for the CDR3 is TGCAGCGTTTCTGCAACTAATGAAAAACTGTTTTTT. This chain joins TRBV29-1 and TRBJ1-4, with D uncertain. Trimming took 5 bases from V and 0 from J, leaving 4 bases between them. Germline values: CDR1 SQVTM, CDR2 ANQGSEA. CDR3 length equals 12 residues.

Worth noting for this clone: A much larger clone sits a single nucleotide away, making a read error possible. The chain links TRBV11-2 to TRBJ1-2; 8 bases align to TRBD1. The CDR3 consists of 13 residues. Losses at the gene ends were 6 bases for V and 1 base for J; bases not matched to a gene: 1. Looked up from germline, CDR1 is SGHAT and CDR2 is FQNNGV. Here the CDR3 DNA reads TGTGCCAGCAGTGACAGGGGTAACTATGGCTACACCTTC. Amino acid sequence: CASSDRGNYGYTF.

The V gene is TRBV14, the J gene TRBJ1-5, with no clear D. The germline V gene encodes CDR1 SGHDN and CDR2 FVKESK. V was shortened by 1 base and J by 13 bases, with 11 bases between the two germline ends. This CDR3 has 12 residues. The CDR3 here is CASSQGEGNQHF. In DNA form, the CDR3 reads TGTGCCAGCAGCCAAGGAGAGGGAAATCAGCATTTT.

This clone has only a few counts. V gene TRBV7-6 combines with J gene TRBJ1-2, with 10 nucleotides matching TRBD1. V lost 1 base to trimming and J lost 8 bases; unmatched junction nucleotides: 4. The CDR3 loop spans 14 amino acids. Germline V lookup: CDR1 SGHVS, CDR2 FNYEAQ. The CDR3: CASSLGTGGGGYTF. CDR3 nucleotides: TGTGCCAGCAGCTTAGGGACAGGGGGTGGAGGCTACACCTTC.

This chain uses TRBV5-5 with TRBJ2-1; D might be TRBD1 (5 bases). Trimming cost V 0 bases and J 4 bases, with 11 bases left between them. Germline assignment: CDR1 SGHKS and CDR2 YYEKEE (reference sequence). The CDR3 length is 15 residues. CDR3 loop: CASSLGQYLYNEQFF. The DNA of the CDR3 is TGTGCCAGCAGCTTGGGACAGTACCTATACAATGAGCAGTTCTTC.

V gene TRBV27 combines with J gene TRBJ2-7; 9 bases fit TRBD1. CDR3 length: 16 amino acids. V lost 5 bases and J lost 1; bases outside the gene matches: 9. Germline V gene sequence: CDR1 MNHEY, CDR2 SMNVEV (reference sequence). CDR3 region: CASSPASTGGSYEQYF. The CDR3 DNA sequence: TGTGCCAGCAGTCCCGCTTCGACAGGGGGTTCCTACGAGCAGTACTTC.

This clone has only a few counts. The genes are TRBV19 and TRBJ2-1; D may be TRBD2 (6 bases). The CDR3 contains 13 residues. Trimming shortened V by 7 bases and J by 5 bases, and 12 bases separated the two germline ends. The germline gives CDR1 LNHDA, CDR2 SQIVND (reference sequence). Here the CDR3 DNA reads TGTGCCAGTACTACGGCGGGGAACAATGAGCAGTTCTTC. Translated: CASTTAGNNEQFF.

J is TRBJ1-1 and V is TRBV10-3, with 8 nucleotides matching TRBD1. V lost 0 bases to trimming and J lost 1 base; unmatched junction nucleotides: 1. The length of the CDR3 is 15 residues. CDR1 ENHRY and CDR2 SYGVKD come from the germline V gene. CDR3 nucleotide sequence: TGTGCCATCAGTGAGTCCGGGACAGGGAACACTGAAGCTTTCTTT. Amino acid sequence: CAISESGTGNTEAFF.